This T cell receptor (beta chain) is from a study of blood T cells in healthy people across ages (dated by TCRdb to the mid-2010s). For context, the study as a whole: In model experiments, template switching captured roughly one uniquely barcoded TCR beta cDNA molecule for every two T cells. Donors of different ages were randomly distributed across sequencing lanes to avoid experimental bias. Using the same blood draw, the study looked at two additional independent replicas of 1 million unique cDNA reads for two donors, one aged 18 to 29 and the other aged 80 or older. The donors were divided into four age groups: young (average 16 years), middle-aged (almost 40), aged (about 60) and long-lived (more than 75). Age-related changes in TCR beta repertoire diversity were measured in the study by deep sequencing normalized with unique cDNA molecular identifiers. General findings and caveats noted by the study authors: The CMV infection status of donors was not known, potentially confounding age-related changes in expanded clonotypes. Observed TCR beta diversity per million T cells fell roughly linearly with age, and a significant reduction was already apparent by age roughly 41. The percentage of naive T cells measured by flow cytometry correlated strongly with observed TCR beta diversity. Total diversity estimates from one million sequenced T cells were considered lower bounds and underestimates. Compared with the aged group, the long-lived group had more naive CD4+ T cells, fewer expanded clones and increased TCR diversity, a pattern suggesting age selection. Since profiling was done on bulk unsorted PBMCs, naive and antigen-experienced compartments could not be conclusively compared.

Details on this clonotype: Its antigen remains unidentified. It has no much larger one-base neighbor in the sample; base qualities were not kept.

The germline V gene (reference sequence) provides CDR1 MNHNY and CDR2 SVGAGI. Trimming costs V 5 bases and J 2 bases, and their ends lie 13 bases apart. Counted from cysteine to phenylalanine, this CDR3 has 15 amino acids. CDR3 DNA is the only sequence kept; it has 45 bases, read in frame from the first base. The approximately 39 donors, aged roughly 6 to 100 years, were systemically healthy Caucasian individuals from Russia. Around 10 milliliters of peripheral blood were collected from each donor into EDTA-treated Vacutainer tubes. Ficoll-Paque density-gradient centrifugation was used to isolate PBMCs, with at least 6 million per sample. Trizol reagent was used to extract total RNA from the PBMCs, yielding at least 5.5 micrograms per sample. Naive CD45RAhigh/CD27high T cell percentages were measured by flow cytometry on a PBMC aliquot from every donor. Libraries were constructed by 5' RACE. The run used an Illumina HiSeq 2500. A second about 7 to 11 cycle PCR used a sample-barcoded 5' primer and a J-beta primer mix. A unique molecular identifier was introduced onto each TCR beta cDNA molecule by a template-switch 5' adaptor carrying 12 random nucleotides. At least 3 million CDR3-containing paired-end reads were obtained from each sample. First-strand cDNA synthesis was performed from all RNA using the Mint cDNA synthesis kit, with priming by a TRBC-specific oligonucleotide. Following uracil-DNA glycosylase treatment, a first 18-cycle PCR with universal primers M1SS and BC2_uni_R was performed on all cDNA. Under the source paper's analysis protocol: For normalization, 1 million high-quality reads were randomly selected from each sample, with every read carrying a distinct molecular identifier. Reads sharing molecular identifiers were discarded rather than binned into consensus sequences. CDR3 identification, clonotype clustering and error correction used MiTCR with a Q25 quality threshold and the strictest error-elimination algorithm. A nonparametric unseen species model with Euler transformation was used to estimate lower-bound total TCR beta diversity. TCRdb cleaned the public reads at Q25 with fastp, built clones with MiXCR and kept in-frame beta chains. Entries that share a CDR3 protein sequence are merged under the most common genes and DNA. TCRdb assigned the V and J calls; the authors' analysis was not used. The sample data list some 710,000 distinct CDR3 sequences, and about half of these were observed just once. The ten largest clones add up to less than 20% of the sample.

Sample: blood. The chain was built from TRBV6-6 and TRBJ1-5; perhaps TRBD1 is the D gene, with 6 bases matching. This receptor was obtained from an elderly man in good health. CDR3 reads: CASSARDKGNQPQHF. The DNA reads as follows: TGTGCCAGCAGTGCCCGGGACAAGGGCAATCAGCCCCAGCATTTT.